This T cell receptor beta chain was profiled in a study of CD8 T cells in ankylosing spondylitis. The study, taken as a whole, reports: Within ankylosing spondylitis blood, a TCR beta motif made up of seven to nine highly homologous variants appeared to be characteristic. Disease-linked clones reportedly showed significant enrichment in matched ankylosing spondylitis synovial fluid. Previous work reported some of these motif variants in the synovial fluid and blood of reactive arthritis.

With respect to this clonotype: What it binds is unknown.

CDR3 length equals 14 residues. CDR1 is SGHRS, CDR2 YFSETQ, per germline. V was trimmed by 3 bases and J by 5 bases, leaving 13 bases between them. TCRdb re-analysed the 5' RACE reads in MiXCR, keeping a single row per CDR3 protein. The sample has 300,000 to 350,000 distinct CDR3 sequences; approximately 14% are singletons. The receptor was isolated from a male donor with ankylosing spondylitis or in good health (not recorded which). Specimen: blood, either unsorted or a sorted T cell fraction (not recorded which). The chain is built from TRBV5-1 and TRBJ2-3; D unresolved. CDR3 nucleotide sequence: TGCGCCAGCAGCTGGATGACCACCAGAGATACGCAGTATTTT. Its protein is CASSWMTTRDTQYF.